This T cell receptor beta chain was identified in a study of regulatory T cells in long-lasting Graves disease. As to time point: newly diagnosed GD, antithyroid drugs for less than 3 months. Researchers made the TCR library from RNA that was extracted from PBMCs. This CDR3 is 15 amino acids long. Germline lookup yields CDR1 SGHKS and CDR2 YYEKEE (reference sequence). With 5 bases removed from V and 13 bases from J, the gap between germline ends came to 25 bases. This clonotype was detected only a few times. A read error is likely here: a far larger clone is one base away. HTBI primers from iRepertoire and Arm-PCR of CDR3 regions yielded the TCR beta libraries. TCRdb fed the multiplex PCR reads into MiXCR, producing one record per CDR3 protein. The sample yields 250,000 to 300,000 distinct CDR3 sequences, around a sixth seen once. These data are also associated with another study on T cells in Graves' hyperthyroidism and ophthalmopathy. That work states: The authors' 13 V-J model separated ophthalmopathy from stable hyperthyroidism.

This clonotype was obtained from a young woman with Graves disease. The sample was peripheral blood mononuclear cells (PBMCs), taken at new diagnosis, from a patient treated with antithyroid drugs. The genes are TRBV5-5 and TRBJ2-1, with D maybe TRBD1 (6 bases). CDR3 loop: CASSPGDPNLETQFF. CDR3 nucleotides: TGTGCCAGCAGTCCAGGGGACCCCAACTTGGAGACCCAGTTCTTC.